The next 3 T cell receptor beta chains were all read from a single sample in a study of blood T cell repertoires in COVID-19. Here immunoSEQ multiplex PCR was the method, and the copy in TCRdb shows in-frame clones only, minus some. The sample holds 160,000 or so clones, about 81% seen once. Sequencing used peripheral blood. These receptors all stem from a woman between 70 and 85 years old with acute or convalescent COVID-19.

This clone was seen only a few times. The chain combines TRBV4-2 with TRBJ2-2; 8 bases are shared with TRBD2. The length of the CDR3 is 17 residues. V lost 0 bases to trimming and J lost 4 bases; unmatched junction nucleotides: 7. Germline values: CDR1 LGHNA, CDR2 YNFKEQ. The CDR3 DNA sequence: TGTGCCAGCAGCCAAGATGGGTTAGCGGGGATCACCGGGGAGCTGTTTTTT. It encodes CASSQDGLAGITGELFF.

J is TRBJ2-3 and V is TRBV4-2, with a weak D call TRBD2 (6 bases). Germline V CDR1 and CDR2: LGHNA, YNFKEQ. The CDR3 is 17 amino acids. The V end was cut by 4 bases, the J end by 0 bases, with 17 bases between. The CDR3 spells CASSLTGSSASTDTQYF. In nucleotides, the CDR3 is TGTGCCAGCAGCCTCACCGGGAGTTCCGCTAGCACAGATACGCAGTATTTT.

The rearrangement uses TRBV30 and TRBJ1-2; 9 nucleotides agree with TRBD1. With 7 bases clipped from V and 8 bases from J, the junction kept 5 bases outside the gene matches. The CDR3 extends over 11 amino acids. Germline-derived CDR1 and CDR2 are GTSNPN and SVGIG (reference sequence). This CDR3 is CASTGGVGYTF. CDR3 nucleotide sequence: TGTGCCTCCACAGGGGGCGTAGGCTACACCTTC.